The rows below give T cell receptor beta chains drawn from one sample of a study of a mutant IDH1 vaccine in newly diagnosed glioma. Profiled with immunoSEQ multiplex PCR; TCRdb holds only in-frame clones, not every one. The sample consists of tens of thousands of clones, roughly 87% of them appearing once. This specimen was PBMCs, taken from a glioma patient treated with radiotherapy, temozolomide or both. All receptors come from a man younger than 45 with glioma. Each CDR3 is given with its conserved first and last residue. The D gene is left open where the match is weak. The size field is filled for only some rows; it gives once, few, many or a size class.

abundance	j_gene	d_gene	v_gene	CDR3aa	CDR3nt
.	TRBJ2-2	TRBD1	TRBV2	CATLRQGQGGTGELFF	TGTGCCACCCTAAGACAGGGCCAAGGTGGGACCGGGGAGCTGTTTTTT
.	TRBJ2-7	TRBD2	TRBV6-6	CASSRGLAGPEQYF	TGTGCCAGCAGCCGGGGACTAGCGGGACCCGAGCAGTACTTC
.	TRBJ1-2	.	TRBV2	CASSLTPRVGGYGYTF	TGTGCCAGCAGTCTCACTCCCAGGGTAGGAGGCTATGGCTACACCTTC
.	TRBJ2-7	TRBD1	TRBV11-2	CASSLHGQVGYEQYF	TGTGCCAGCAGCTTACATGGACAGGTGGGCTACGAGCAGTACTTC
.	TRBJ1-1	.	TRBV19	CASSKDSSNTEAFF	TGTGCCAGTAGTAAGGACAGCTCGAACACTGAAGCTTTCTTT
.	TRBJ1-1	.	TRBV4-3	CASSQSVITATEAFF	TGCGCCAGCAGCCAATCAGTTATAACGGCCACTGAAGCTTTCTTT
.	TRBJ1-5	.	TRBV5-5	CASSLWLESNQPQHF	TGTGCCAGCAGCTTGTGGCTGGAGAGCAATCAGCCCCAGCATTTT
.	TRBJ2-2	TRBD1	TRBV6-1	CASSEAPPAGGDTGELFF	TGTGCCAGCAGTGAAGCCCCCCCGGCAGGGGGCGACACCGGGGAGCTGTTTTTT
.	TRBJ2-7	TRBD1	TRBV5-1	CASSLTGANYEQYF	TGCGCCAGCAGCTTAACAGGGGCTAACTACGAGCAGTACTTC
.	TRBJ1-5	TRBD1	TRBV19	CASTPSRGGEGNQPQHF	TGTGCCAGTACCCCGTCGAGAGGGGGCGAAGGCAATCAGCCCCAGCATTTT
.	TRBJ1-1	.	TRBV28	CASSFKRTGNTEAFF	TGTGCCAGCAGTTTTAAAAGGACGGGGAACACTGAAGCTTTCTTT
.	TRBJ2-5	TRBD2	TRBV15	CATSPSGGRQETQYF	TGTGCCACCAGCCCTAGCGGGGGGCGACAAGAGACCCAGTACTTC
few	TRBJ2-1	.	TRBV20-1	CSAERYEQFF	TGCAGTGCAGAACGGTATGAGCAGTTCTTC
.	TRBJ2-2	TRBD2	TRBV29-1	CSVETSGWNTGELFF	TGCAGCGTTGAGACTAGCGGGTGGAACACCGGGGAGCTGTTTTTT
few	TRBJ1-5	.	TRBV30	CAWSLGLNSNQPQHF	TGTGCCTGGAGTCTAGGGCTGAATAGCAATCAGCCCCAGCATTTT
.	TRBJ2-1	TRBD2	TRBV19	CASSTNRLASQFF	TGTGCCAGTAGTACCAACCGACTAGCCTCACAGTTCTTC
.	TRBJ2-7	.	TRBV6-6	CASRGAYEQYF	TGTGCCAGCAGAGGAGCCTACGAGCAGTACTTC
once	TRBJ2-1	TRBD2	TRBV6-1	CASRLSGLAGGEQFF	TGTGCCAGCAGGTTGTCTGGACTAGCGGGAGGGGAGCAGTTCTTC
.	TRBJ1-1	.	TRBV30	CAWSVLRMNTEAFF	TGTGCCTGGAGTGTTTTACGGATGAACACTGAAGCTTTCTTT
.	TRBJ1-1	.	TRBV30	CAWSVGAGTTEAFF	TGTGCCTGGAGTGTCGGGGCAGGGACCACTGAAGCTTTCTTT
.	TRBJ1-2	.	TRBV5-8	CASSSNPGTSLRYTF	TGTGCCAGCAGCTCGAACCCAGGGACCTCCCTCCGCTACACCTTC
once	TRBJ1-3	TRBD1	TRBV25-1	CASSEYTGGGNTIYF	TGTGCCAGCAGTGAATACACAGGGGGTGGAAACACCATATATTTT
.	TRBJ1-2	.	TRBV2	CASSEEDGYTF	TGTGCCAGCAGTGAGGAGGATGGCTACACCTTC
.	TRBJ2-5	TRBD1	TRBV5-5	CASSLQGARETQYF	TGTGCCAGCAGCTTGCAGGGGGCGAGGGAGACCCAGTACTTC
.	TRBJ1-1	.	TRBV11-3	CASVAAPGAFF	TGTGCCAGCGTGGCAGCCCCGGGAGCTTTCTTT
.	TRBJ1-1	TRBD1	TRBV7-3	CASSPGGVGDTEAFF	TGTGCCAGCAGCCCAGGGGGGGTAGGGGACACTGAAGCTTTCTTT
once	TRBJ1-5	.	TRBV21-1	CASIPPLGGNQPQHF	TGTGCCAGCATCCCTCCCCTAGGGGGCAATCAGCCCCAGCATTTT
.	TRBJ1-1	.	TRBV7-6	CASSLAVMNTEAFF	TGTGCCAGCAGCTTAGCCGTTATGAACACTGAAGCTTTCTTT
.	TRBJ2-7	.	TRBV2	CASSEGSGAPYEQYF	TGTGCCAGCAGTGAAGGGTCAGGGGCCCCCTACGAGCAGTACTTC
.	TRBJ1-1	.	TRBV18	CASSPEMNTEAFF	TGTGCCAGCTCACCGGAAATGAACACTGAAGCTTTCTTT
.	TRBJ1-3	.	TRBV28	CASSLPGPSWDTIYF	TGTGCCAGCAGTTTACCGGGCCCAAGCTGGGACACCATATATTTT
.	TRBJ1-4	.	TRBV5-6	CASSLVGATNEKLFF	TGTGCCAGCAGCTTAGTTGGGGCAACTAATGAAAAACTGTTTTTT
.	TRBJ1-3	.	TRBV11-2	CASSSPAGNTIYF	TGTGCCAGCAGCTCTCCAGCGGGAAACACCATATATTTT
.	TRBJ2-7	TRBD1	TRBV6-1	CASSPLRQGAGEQYF	TGTGCCAGCAGTCCCCTGCGCCAGGGGGCAGGGGAGCAGTACTTC
.	TRBJ2-2	.	TRBV30	CAWRRMGIDGELFF	TGTGCCTGGAGACGTATGGGGATCGACGGGGAGCTGTTTTTT
few	TRBJ1-1	.	TRBV6-5	CASSYPPGGAGAEAFF	TGTGCCAGCAGTTACCCCCCCGGGGGGGCTGGGGCTGAAGCTTTCTTT
.	TRBJ1-4	.	TRBV19	CASLGEEGEKLFF	TGTGCCAGTCTTGGGGAAGAAGGAGAAAAACTGTTTTTT
.	TRBJ2-7	TRBD2	TRBV4-3	CASSQTSGGVSYEQYF	TGCGCCAGCAGCCAGACTAGCGGGGGGGTTTCCTACGAGCAGTACTTC
.	TRBJ1-3	.	TRBV7-2	CASSANSGNTIYF	TGTGCCAGCAGCGCCAACTCTGGAAACACCATATATTTT
few	TRBJ2-6	.	TRBV15	CATSRDVVGANVLTF	TGTGCCACCAGCAGAGATGTCGTTGGGGCCAACGTCCTGACTTTC
.	TRBJ2-5	TRBD1	TRBV27	CASTTGGRQETQYF	TGTGCCAGCACCACAGGGGGCCGGCAAGAGACCCAGTACTTC
.	TRBJ1-4	.	TRBV5-1	CASSSAGARDEKLFF	TGCGCCAGCAGCTCGGCAGGGGCGAGGGATGAAAAACTGTTTTTT
.	TRBJ2-7	.	TRBV30	CAWSRRPWGYEQYF	TGTGCCTGGAGCCGGAGGCCTTGGGGCTACGAGCAGTACTTC
.	TRBJ2-7	.	TRBV5-1	CASSLYVDEQYF	TGCGCCAGCAGCTTGTACGTAGACGAGCAGTACTTC
.	TRBJ2-5	.	TRBV2	CASTQWETQYF	TGTGCCAGCACCCAATGGGAGACCCAGTACTTC
.	TRBJ1-1	.	TRBV30	CAWAVGISTEAFF	TGTGCCTGGGCCGTCGGGATCAGCACTGAAGCTTTCTTT
.	TRBJ2-1	.	TRBV6-7	CASSARWGGGEQFF	TGTGCCAGCAGTGCCCGGTGGGGCGGCGGTGAGCAGTTCTTC
few	TRBJ2-2	TRBD1	TRBV30	CALKTGGTSNTGELFF	TGTGCCTTGAAGACAGGGGGAACCTCGAACACCGGGGAGCTGTTTTTT
.	TRBJ1-1	.	TRBV30	CACYPGLLLWDTEAFF	TGTGCCTGTTACCCGGGACTCCTCCTTTGGGACACTGAAGCTTTCTTT
.	TRBJ1-5	.	TRBV30	CAWSYGQNQPQHF	TGTGCCTGGAGTTACGGGCAGAATCAGCCCCAGCATTTT
.	TRBJ1-2	.	TRBV5-1	CASSSDGTDGYTF	TGCGCCAGCAGCTCCGACGGTACGGATGGCTACACCTTC
.	TRBJ2-5	TRBD2	TRBV7-9	CASSFYGRGAQETQYF	TGTGCCAGCAGCTTTTATGGGCGGGGGGCCCAAGAGACCCAGTACTTC
once	TRBJ2-6	TRBD1	TRBV5-1	CASSFGTGSMRGANVLTF	TGCGCCAGCAGCTTCGGGACAGGTAGTATGAGAGGGGCCAACGTCCTGACTTTC
.	TRBJ2-7	TRBD2	TRBV18	CASSPGAGFYEQYF	TGTGCCAGCTCACCAGGAGCGGGGTTCTACGAGCAGTACTTC
.	TRBJ1-5	.	TRBV6-1	CASSAASTDSYQPQHF	TGTGCCAGCAGTGCGGCTTCGACAGATTCGTATCAGCCCCAGCATTTT
.	TRBJ1-6	.	TRBV25-1	CASSAQGTYNSPLHF	TGTGCCAGCAGTGCACAGGGAACCTATAATTCACCCCTCCACTTT
.	TRBJ2-5	.	TRBV6-5	CASRQTSQETQYF	TGTGCCAGCAGACAGACTAGTCAAGAGACCCAGTACTTC
.	TRBJ1-1	.	TRBV7-2	CASSLQRNTEAFF	TGTGCCAGCAGCCTTCAGAGGAACACTGAAGCTTTCTTT
.	TRBJ1-2	.	TRBV7-2	CASSLKILPSKYGYTF	TGTGCCAGCAGCTTAAAGATCCTCCCGTCAAAATATGGCTACACCTTC